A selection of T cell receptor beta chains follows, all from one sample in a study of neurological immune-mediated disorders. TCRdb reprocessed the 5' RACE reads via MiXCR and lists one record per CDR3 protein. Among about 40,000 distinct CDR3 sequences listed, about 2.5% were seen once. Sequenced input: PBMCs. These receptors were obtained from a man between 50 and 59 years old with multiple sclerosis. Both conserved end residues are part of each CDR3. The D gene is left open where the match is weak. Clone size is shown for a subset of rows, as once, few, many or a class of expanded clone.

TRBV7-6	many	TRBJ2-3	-	CASSMMGAAGTTDTQYF	TGTGCCAGCAGCATGATGGGGGCGGCTGGCACCACAGATACGCAGTATTTT
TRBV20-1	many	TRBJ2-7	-	CSARDDASSYEQYF	TGCAGTGCTAGAGATGATGCCAGCTCCTACGAGCAGTACTTC
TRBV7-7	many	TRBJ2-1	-	CASSPSYQVREQFF	TGTGCTAGCAGCCCCTCCTACCAGGTCCGCGAGCAGTTCTTC
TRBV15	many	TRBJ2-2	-	CATSRDRTAGLFF	TGTGCCACCAGCAGAGATCGGACGGCAGGGCTGTTTTTT
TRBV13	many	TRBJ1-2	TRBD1	CASSFAGQGWYGYTF	TGTGCCAGCAGTTTCGCGGGACAGGGGTGGTATGGCTACACCTTC
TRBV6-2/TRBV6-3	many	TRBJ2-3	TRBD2	CASSTGTNTDTQYF	TGTGCCAGCAGTACCGGGACTAACACAGATACGCAGTATTTT
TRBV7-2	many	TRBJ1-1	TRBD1	CASSLTGVGTEAFF	TGTGCCAGCAGCTTAACAGGGGTGGGAACTGAAGCTTTCTTT
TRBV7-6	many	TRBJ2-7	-	CASSLGGHPYEQYF	TGTGCCAGCAGCTTAGGGGGGCACCCCTACGAGCAGTACTTC
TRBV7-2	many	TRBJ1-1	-	CASILRLAVNTEAFF	TGTGCCAGCATCTTACGTCTGGCAGTGAACACTGAAGCTTTCTTT
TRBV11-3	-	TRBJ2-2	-	CASSARDLVAGELFF	TGTGCCAGCAGCGCCCGGGACTTAGTCGCCGGGGAGCTGTTTTTT
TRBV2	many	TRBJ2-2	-	CATSGAYPTGELFF	TGTGCCACTTCCGGGGCGTATCCGACCGGGGAGCTGTTTTTT
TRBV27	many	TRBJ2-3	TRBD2	CASSSIAGVTDTQYF	TGTGCCAGCAGTTCAATAGCGGGGGTAACAGATACGCAGTATTTT
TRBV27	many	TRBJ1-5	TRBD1	CASGSLGLTGVGNQPQNF	TGTGCCAGCGGGTCTTTAGGACTGACAGGGGTTGGCAATCAGCCCCAGAATTTT
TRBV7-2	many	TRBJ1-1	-	CASSLAGGGTEAFF	TGTGCCAGCAGCTTAGCAGGGGGTGGGACTGAAGCTTTCTTT
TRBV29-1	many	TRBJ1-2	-	CSVGNRDGYTF	TGCAGCGTAGGGAACAGGGACGGCTACACCTTC
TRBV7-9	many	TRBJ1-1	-	CASSPQSNTEAFF	TGTGCCAGCAGCCCCCAATCGAACACTGAAGCTTTCTTT
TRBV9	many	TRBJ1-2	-	CASSVNHGGPVPDGYTF	TGTGCCAGCAGCGTAAATCATGGCGGACCGGTCCCGGATGGCTACACCTTC
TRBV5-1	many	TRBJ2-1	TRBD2	CASKNPSGGRNEQFF	TGCGCCAGCAAAAACCCTAGCGGGGGGAGAAATGAGCAGTTCTTC
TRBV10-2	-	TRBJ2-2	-	CTSSVDWANTGELFF	TGCACCAGCAGTGTAGATTGGGCGAACACCGGGGAGCTGTTTTTT
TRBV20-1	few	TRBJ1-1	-	CSASKGQMNTEAFF	TGCAGTGCTAGTAAGGGGCAAATGAACACTGAAGCTTTCTTT
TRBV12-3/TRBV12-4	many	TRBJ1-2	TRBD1	CASSTRDREGGYTF	TGTGCCAGCAGTACCCGGGACAGGGAGGGAGGCTACACCTTC
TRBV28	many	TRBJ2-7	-	CASRTAGSGTYEQYF	TGTGCCAGCAGAACCGCCGGGAGCGGAACCTACGAGCAGTACTTC
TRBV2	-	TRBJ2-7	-	CASTTQGFQEQYF	TGTGCCAGCACGACTCAGGGGTTCCAAGAGCAGTACTTC
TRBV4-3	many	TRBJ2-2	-	CASSQDDSILRSGELFF	TGCGCCAGCAGCCAAGATGACTCTATCCTCCGATCCGGGGAGCTGTTTTTT
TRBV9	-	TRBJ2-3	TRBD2	CASSILGLAGEDTQYF	TGTGCCAGCAGCATACTGGGACTAGCGGGGGAAGATACGCAGTATTTT
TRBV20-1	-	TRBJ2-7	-	CSARDFPLEQYF	TGCAGTGCTAGAGATTTCCCCTTAGAGCAGTACTTC
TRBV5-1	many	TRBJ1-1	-	CASSSLVNTEAFF	TGCGCCAGCAGCTCCTTGGTGAACACTGAAGCTTTCTTT
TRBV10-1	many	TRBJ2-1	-	CASSEGRFYNEQFF	TGCGCCAGCAGTGAAGGCAGATTCTACAATGAGCAGTTCTTC
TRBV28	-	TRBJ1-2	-	CASSVGKGNGYTF	TGTGCCAGCAGCGTCGGAAAGGGAAATGGCTACACCTTC
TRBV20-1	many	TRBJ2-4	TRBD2	CSAGRTSGGVGIQYF	TGCAGTGCTGGAAGGACTAGCGGGGGGGTGGGCATTCAGTACTTC
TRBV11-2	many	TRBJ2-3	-	CASSLDTWTDTQYF	TGTGCCAGCAGCTTAGATACTTGGACAGATACGCAGTATTTT
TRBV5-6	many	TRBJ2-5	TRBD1	CASTPRQGPGETQYF	TGTGCCAGCACGCCTCGACAGGGGCCGGGAGAGACCCAGTACTTC
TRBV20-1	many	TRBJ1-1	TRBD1	CSAKDRDLEAFF	TGCAGTGCTAAAGACAGGGACTTAGAAGCTTTCTTT
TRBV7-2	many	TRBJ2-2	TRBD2	CASRTSGEFTGELFF	TGTGCCAGCCGGACTAGCGGGGAGTTCACCGGGGAGCTGTTTTTT
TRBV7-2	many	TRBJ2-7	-	CASSSSTGTYYSYEQYF	TGTGCCAGCAGCTCCAGTACCGGGACTTATTACTCCTACGAGCAGTACTTC
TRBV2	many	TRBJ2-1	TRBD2	CASSPSGLEYNEQFF	TGTGCCAGCAGTCCGTCGGGACTAGAGTACAATGAGCAGTTCTTC
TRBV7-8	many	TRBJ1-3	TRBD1	CASSLGGQGNTIYF	TGTGCCAGCAGCTTGGGGGGACAGGGAAACACCATATATTTT
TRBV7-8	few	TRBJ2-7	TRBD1	CASSFRDRVAYEQYF	TGTGCCAGCAGCTTCCGGGACAGGGTGGCCTACGAGCAGTACTTC
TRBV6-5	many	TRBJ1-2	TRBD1	CASIPGQGAGYGYTF	TGTGCCAGCATTCCGGGACAGGGGGCTGGGTATGGCTACACCTTC